These 21 T cell receptor beta chains were sequenced from one sample in a study of human T cells and chemical hapten exposure. The time point denotes: patch test 1, 2 weeks after DPC sensitization. Treatment here: therapeutic diphenylcyclopropenone sensitization with weekly scalp DPC. TCRdb itself ran the RACE reads through MiXCR, one entry per CDR3 protein. Among around 100,000 distinct CDR3 sequences listed, 9.5% to 12% were seen once. Here the sequenced sample was whole blood, taken in connection with sensitization to the hapten diphenylcyclopropenone (DPC). These receptors all stem from a woman in her thirties or forties with alopecia areata. Some clones in this sample may be carry-over from other donors' samples.

This clonotype was observed at least ten times. The J gene is TRBJ2-3, the V gene TRBV5-4; D remains ambiguous. This CDR3 is 15 amino acids long. Germline V gives CDR1 SGHNT, CDR2 YYREEE (reference sequence). V dropped 2 bases and J dropped 5 bases, with 15 bases sitting between them. CDR3 nucleotides: TGTGCCAGCAGCTTAATCGCGCGCCCCGGAGATACGCAGTATTTT. Amino acids: CASSLIARPGDTQYF. Together with reference TRBV5-4 and TRBJ2-3, the CDR3 gives the full variable domain: ETGVTQSPTHLIKTRGQQVTLRCSSQSGHNTVSWYQQALGQGPQFIFQYYREEENGRGNFPPRFSGLQFPNYSSELNVNALELDDSALYLCASSLIARPGDTQYFGPGTRLTVL.

As regards this clonotype: At one of its ends the junction is not consistent with the germline gene, which may arise from a read error. This chain connects TRBV4-1 to TRBJ2-1; D call uncertain. CDR3 length equals 13 residues. The germline V gene encodes CDR1 MGHRA and CDR2 YSYEKL. This CDR3 reads CASSQDLGNEQLF. The CDR3 bases are TGCGCCAGCAGCCAAGATTTGGGCAATGAGCAGCTCTTC.

This clonotype was seen ten or more times. V usage is TRBV5-6 and J usage is TRBJ2-1; D is uncertain. The V gene lost 2 bases and the J gene lost 0 bases, with 6 bases spanning the gap. This CDR3 spans 14 amino acids. CDR1 is SGHDT and CDR2 is YYEEEE in the germline V gene. The CDR3 nucleotides read TGTGCCAGCAGCTTTCCGGGCTCCTACAATGAGCAGTTCTTC. It encodes CASSFPGSYNEQFF. The variable domain in full, with the rest retrieved from reference TRBV5-6 and TRBJ2-1, is DAGVTQSPTHLIKTRGQQVTLRCSPKSGHDTVSWYQQALGQGPQFIFQYYEEEERQRGNFPDRFSGHQFPNYSSELNVNALLLGDSALYLCASSFPGSYNEQFFGPGTRLTVL.

This clonotype occurred a few times. A clone one base away is much larger, so this may be a read error. The gene calls are TRBV10-2 and TRBJ2-2, with 9 nucleotides matching TRBD1. The CDR3 has 14 residues. Germline lookup yields CDR1 WSHSY and CDR2 SAAADI. The CDR3 sequence: CASSGTGVTGELLF. DNA for the CDR3: TGCGCCAGCAGTGGGACAGGGGTGACCGGGGAGCTGCTTTTT.

This clonotype occurred a few times. V gene TRBV27 combines with J gene TRBJ2-1; 7 bases match TRBD2. Germline-derived CDR1 and CDR2 are MNHEY and SMNVEV (reference sequence). The V and J ends lost 0 bases and 5 bases, in that order; junction bases with no gene match: 10. The CDR3 totals 17 residues. For the CDR3, the DNA is TGTGCCAGCAGTTTATCGAGGGCGAGGACTAGAAACAATGAGCAGTTCTTC. This encodes CASSLSRARTRNNEQFF.

This clonotype occurred many times. CDR3 sequence: CASRSRRGLFPDTQYF. CDR3 DNA: TGTGCCAGCCGCTCCCGGAGGGGGCTTTTCCCAGATACGCAGTATTTT. This rearrangement joins TRBV6-2 or TRBV6-3 to TRBJ2-3; a weak D match, TRBD1 (7 bases). V was pared by 8 bases and J by 4 bases, with 22 bases between. CDR1 and CDR2 (germline): MNHEY, SVGEGT. The CDR3 is made up of 16 amino acids.

This clonotype was counted ten times or more. V and J are TRBV7-2 and TRBJ2-7, with 10 bases fitting TRBD1. V gave up 6 bases and J gave up 3 bases; unmatched junction bases: 8. CDR1 is SGHTA and CDR2 is FQGNSA in the germline V gene. The CDR3 runs 15 residues. In DNA, the CDR3 is TGTGCCAGCAGTCGGGACAGGGGACTAATCTACGAGCAGTACTTC. It translates to CASSRDRGLIYEQYF.

This clonotype was found many times. The chain carries TRBV29-1 and TRBJ2-7; TRBD1 matches 9 bases. This CDR3 comprises 12 residues. V lost 6 bases and J lost 3; bases outside the gene matches: 3. Germline V gives CDR1 SQVTM, CDR2 ANQGSEA. CDR3: CSVQGARYEQYF. CDR3 sequence (DNA): TGCAGCGTACAGGGGGCACGCTACGAGCAGTACTTC.

This chain joins TRBV6-2 or TRBV6-3 and TRBJ2-2; 7 nucleotides align to TRBD2. The V gene end was trimmed by 6 bases and the J gene end by 5 bases; junction bases not matched to a gene: 6. Looked up from germline, CDR1 is MNHEY and CDR2 is SVGEGT. The CDR3 has 14 residues. The CDR3 sequence is CASRSGSGTGELFF. CDR3 DNA sequence: TGTGCCAGCAGATCGGGTAGCGGGACCGGGGAGCTGTTTTTT.

The table lists this clonotype with many counts. The chain joins TRBV20-1 to TRBJ2-5; 12 bases fit TRBD2. This CDR3 spans 15 amino acids. V lost 3 bases, J lost 5 bases, and 7 bases stayed unmatched. Germline V gene sequence: CDR1 DFQATT, CDR2 SNEGSKA (reference sequence). CDR3: CSASPRTSGIETQYF. DNA of the CDR3: TGCAGTGCTAGCCCGAGGACTAGCGGGATCGAGACCCAGTACTTC.

This clonotype was recorded at least ten times. This chain connects TRBV6-1 to TRBJ2-7; D perhaps matches TRBD2 (5 bases). Trimming shortened V by 4 bases and J by 0 bases, and 19 bases separated the two germline ends. In germline, CDR1 is MNHNS, CDR2 SASEGT. This CDR3 is built from 17 residues. Written as DNA, the CDR3 is TGTGCCAGCAGTGGCCCTCGAGGAGCGGTCAGCTCCTACGAGCAGTACTTC. Its translation is CASSGPRGAVSSYEQYF.

At least ten counts were recorded for this clonotype. The rearrangement uses TRBV10-1 and TRBJ1-1; 7 nucleotides agree with TRBD1. Trimming cost V 7 bases and J 0 bases; bases outside gene matches: 17. Germline V gene sequence: CDR1 WNHNN, CDR2 SYGVQD (reference sequence). The length of the CDR3 is 18 residues. This CDR3 is CASIIIGEGATLNTEAFF. The DNA of the CDR3 is TGCGCCAGCATTATAATCGGGGAGGGGGCGACCTTGAACACTGAAGCTTTCTTT.

The rearrangement uses TRBV20-1 and TRBJ2-3; the match to TRBD2 covers 8 bases. With V trimmed by 4 bases and J by 5 bases, 5 bases remained unmatched. This CDR3 comprises 13 residues. Germline values: CDR1 DFQATT, CDR2 SNEGSKA (reference sequence). The CDR3: CSAKREWVDTQYF. The CDR3 DNA reads TGCAGTGCTAAGCGGGAGTGGGTAGATACGCAGTATTTT.

This clonotype has just a few counts. The chain links TRBV6-2 or TRBV6-3 to TRBJ2-1, with 10 bases matching TRBD2. This CDR3 contains 16 residues. The V segment lost 5 bases and the J segment 10 bases; nucleotides outside the gene matches: 14. Germline-derived CDR1 and CDR2 are MNHEY and SVGEGT. The CDR3 region has the DNA TGTGCCAGCAGTCAAACACTAGCGGGAAGGGCAGGGGAGCAGTTCTTC. This gives the protein CASSQTLAGRAGEQFF.

This clonotype was counted a few times. The J gene is TRBJ2-5, the V gene TRBV15; 10 nucleotides align to TRBD2. Per the germline V gene, CDR1 is LNHNV and CDR2 is YYDKDF (reference sequence). V shed 5 bases and J 2 bases; nucleotides not matched to a gene: 11. This CDR3 is 17 amino acids long. CDR3 bases: TGTGCCACCAGCGGCGGGGCAGCGGGAGGGAAGCAAGAGACCCAGTACTTC. It codes for CATSGGAAGGKQETQYF.

This clonotype came up many times. This chain links TRBV7-2 with TRBJ1-1; D is possibly TRBD1 (6 bases). V was trimmed by 5 bases and J by 2 bases, leaving 24 bases between them. Germline V lookup: CDR1 SGHTA, CDR2 FQGNSA. This CDR3 has 18 amino acids. The CDR3 sequence is CASSPPFGQPSKNTEAFF. Written as DNA, the CDR3 is TGTGCCAGCAGCCCGCCCTTTGGACAGCCAAGCAAAAACACTGAAGCTTTCTTT. Using reference TRBV7-2 and TRBJ1-1 for the parts outside the CDR3, the full variable domain is GAGVSQSPSNKVTEKGKDVELRCDPISGHTALYWYRQSLGQGLEFLIYFQGNSAPDKSGLPSDRFSAERTGGSVSTLTIQRTQQEDSAVYLCASSPPFGQPSKNTEAFFGQGTRLTVV.

This chain connects TRBV20-1 to TRBJ2-3, with D perhaps given as TRBD1 or TRBD2 (5 bases each). The CDR3 extends over 14 amino acids. The V end lost 3 bases, the J end lost 2 bases, and 12 bases lay between the germline ends. Germline V gene sequence: CDR1 DFQATT, CDR2 SNEGSKA (reference sequence). CDR3 loop: CSASTRGNTDTQYF. CDR3 bases: TGCAGTGCTAGTACTCGGGGCAACACAGATACGCAGTATTTT.

There are many counts of this clonotype. V is TRBV19 and J is TRBJ2-1, with D possibly being TRBD1 or TRBD2 (5 bases each). Germline CDR1 and CDR2: LNHDA and SQIVND (reference sequence). V lost 5 bases and J lost 6, with 17 bases in between. The CDR3 loop spans 15 amino acids. CDR3 sequence (DNA): TGTGCCAGTAGTGTTAACCGGGACCCAGGCAATGAGCAGTTCTTC. Amino acids: CASSVNRDPGNEQFF.

The V call is TRBV2, the J call TRBJ2-2; D ambiguous. This CDR3 is 14 amino acids long. Germline values: CDR1 SNHLY, CDR2 FYNNEI. The V and J ends lost 4 bases and 4 bases respectively, with 10 bases between them. The CDR3 coding sequence is TGTGCCAGCAGTGGGCCGAAATCCACCGGGGAGCTGTTTTTT. It codes for CASSGPKSTGELFF.

In its sample, this clonotype was seen many times. The chain recombines TRBV20-1 with TRBJ2-6; TRBD1 matches at 9 bases. The CDR3 has 16 amino acids. The V segment lost 3 bases and the J segment 2 bases; nucleotides outside the gene matches: 5. CDR1 and CDR2 (germline): DFQATT, SNEGSKA (reference sequence). CDR3 loop: CSASPGQGTGANVLTF. The DNA of the CDR3 is TGCAGTGCTAGCCCGGGACAGGGAACTGGGGCCAACGTCCTGACTTTC.

As to this clonotype: A read error may explain this, as a much larger clone is one base away. The V and J genes are TRBV6-6 and TRBJ2-7; the match to TRBD1 covers 10 bases. The germline V gene has CDR1 MNHNY and CDR2 SVGAGI (reference sequence). The CDR3 is 16 amino acids. The CDR3, as DNA: TGTGCCTGCAGTTACTCGAGGACAGGGGGACGCTACGAGCAGTACTTC. Translating it yields CACSYSRTGGRYEQYF.